These 30 T cell receptor beta chains originate from one sample sequenced in a study of blood T cells in healthy people across ages. It was with a sample-barcoded 5' primer and a J-beta primer mix that a second PCR of roughly 6 to 12 cycles was run. TCRdb reanalysed the 5' RACE reads using MiXCR and keeps one entry per CDR3 protein. Found here are around 620,000 distinct CDR3 sequences, approximately 30% of them singletons; the top ten hold 15% to 20%. Source material: blood. Every receptor here comes from a woman in her 70s in good health.

The chain combines TRBV6-2 or TRBV6-3 with TRBJ2-3; D is undetermined. Between the trimmed V and J ends, which lost 2 bases and 8 bases, there was a span of 8 bases. The CDR3 extends over 12 amino acids. Germline V lookup: CDR1 MNHEY, CDR2 SVGEGT. The CDR3 is CASSYRGTTQYF. In nucleotides, the CDR3 is TGTGCCAGCAGTTACCGAGGAACTACGCAGTATTTT.

V is TRBV7-3 and J is TRBJ2-5, with 7 positions matching TRBD2. V lost 2 bases and J lost 4; bases outside the gene matches: 7. The CDR3 spans 15 residues. The germline V gene has CDR1 SGHTA and CDR2 FQGTGA. The CDR3, as DNA: TGTGCCAGCAGCTTATACGGGGAGCGGGGAGAGACCCAGTACTTC. This translates into CASSLYGERGETQYF.

This clonotype was picked up a small number of times. V gene TRBV20-1 combines with J gene TRBJ2-7; D remains unclear. CDR3 length: 12 residues. The V and J ends lost 6 bases and 3 bases respectively, with 12 bases between them. Germline values: CDR1 DFQATT, CDR2 SNEGSKA (reference sequence). The CDR3 here is CSAKTVYYEQYF. DNA for the CDR3: TGCAGTGCCAAAACAGTCTACTACGAGCAGTACTTC.

This clonotype was recorded many times. The CDR3 spells CASSPQGSSPLHF. The CDR3 bases are TGTGCCAGCAGCCCCCAAGGGAGTTCACCCCTCCACTTT. V is TRBV11-2 and J is TRBJ1-6, with D unresolved. The CDR3 has 13 residues. V lost 5 bases to trimming and J lost 9 bases, with 11 bases between them. Germline CDR1 SGHAT, CDR2 FQNNGV.

The chain couples TRBV7-9 to TRBJ2-7, with D perhaps TRBD2 (6 bases). Per the germline V gene, CDR1 is SEHNR and CDR2 is FQNEAQ (reference sequence). V was clipped by 5 bases and J by 0 bases, with 14 bases between them. CDR3 length: 15 amino acids. CDR3 bases: TGTGCCAGCAGCGCCGGGACTTCCCCCTCCTACGAGCAGTACTTC. This translates into CASSAGTSPSYEQYF.

This clonotype occurred once. The gene calls are TRBV7-9 and TRBJ2-3; no clear D gene. The length of the CDR3 is 13 residues. Germline V lookup: CDR1 SEHNR, CDR2 FQNEAQ (reference sequence). Trimming cost V 1 base and J 4 bases, with 6 bases left between them. CDR3 in DNA: TGTGCCAGCAGCTTAGTGGGCCCAGATACGCAGTATTTT. This encodes CASSLVGPDTQYF.

This rearrangement joins TRBV12-3 or TRBV12-4 to TRBJ2-7; TRBD1 aligns across 10 bases. Trimming took 5 bases from V and 6 from J; bases not matched to a gene: 13. The CDR3 spans 16 residues. The DNA for the CDR3 is TGTGCCAGCAGTCGAAAGGGGACAGGGGTCCCCGGCGAGCAGTACTTC. It encodes CASSRKGTGVPGEQYF.

The chain couples TRBV20-1 to TRBJ2-1, with a weak D call TRBD2 (5 bases). The V gene lost 3 bases and the J gene lost 12 bases, with 21 bases spanning the gap. The CDR3 contains 14 residues. The V gene's germline CDR1 is DFQATT and CDR2 SNEGSKA (reference sequence). In DNA, the CDR3 is TGCAGTGCTAGTGAGGTCAGCGGCTCGTTCGGGCAGTTCTTC. Its translation is CSASEVSGSFGQFF.

The V call is TRBV12-3 or TRBV12-4, the J call TRBJ2-5, with D perhaps matching TRBD1 (5 bases). Matching the DNA end better, TRBJ2-7 makes the J call doubtful. The CDR3 spans 15 residues. The CDR3 nucleotides read TGTGCCAGCACCTTCGGGCAGGGTGGGGCCTACGAGCAGTACTTC. Protein: CASTFGQGGAYEQYF.

In the case of this clonotype: A junction end diverges from the germline sequence, so it may reflect a read error. Written as DNA, the CDR3 is TGTGCTAGCAGCTTTTTTCCCCAGGGAGATGGAAAACTGTTTTTT. As protein: CASSFFPQGDGKLFF. This chain uses TRBV7-7 with TRBJ1-4; D possibly corresponds to TRBD1 (5 bases). The CDR3 has 15 amino acids. CDR1 and CDR2 (germline): SSHAT, FNYEAQ (reference sequence). Combining the CDR3 with reference TRBV7-7 and TRBJ1-4 gives the whole variable domain GAGVSQSPRYKVTKRGQDVTLRCDPISSHATLYWYQQALGQGPEFLTYFNYEAQPDKSGLPSDRFSAERPEGSISTLTIQRTEQRDSAMYRCASSFFPQGDGKLFFGSGTQLSVL.

The V and J genes are TRBV4-3 and TRBJ1-5; tentative D call: TRBD1 (5 bases). From germline, CDR1 is LGHNA and CDR2 YSLEER. The CDR3 covers 15 residues. Trimming pared 0 bases from V and 7 bases from J, leaving 13 bases between. CDR3 loop: CASSQDLTVKQPQHF. In DNA, the CDR3 is TGCGCCAGCAGCCAAGATCTGACAGTTAAACAGCCCCAGCATTTT.

This clonotype was counted between two and nine times. The CDR3 DNA sequence: TGTGCCAGCAGCCAAGTGGCTACAGGGTATGGCTACACCTTC. It specifies CASSQVATGYGYTF. This chain uses TRBV3-1 with TRBJ1-2; perhaps TRBD1 as D (6 bases). CDR1 is LGHDT and CDR2 is YNNKEL in the germline V gene (reference sequence). The ends were cut back, 1 base at V and 5 bases at J, with 11 bases in the middle. This CDR3 comprises 14 residues. Filled out from reference TRBV3-1 and TRBJ1-2, the complete variable domain reads DTAVSQTPKYLVTQMGNDKSIKCEQNLGHDTMYWYKQDSKKFLKIMFSYNNKELIINETVPNRFSPKSPDKAHLNLHINSLELGDSAVYFCASSQVATGYGYTFGSGTRLTVV.

This clonotype was picked up a small number of times. The J gene is TRBJ1-3, the V gene TRBV7-2; the match to TRBD1 covers 8 bases. V trimming: 5 bases; J trimming: 4 bases; junction bases outside the gene matches: 7. This CDR3 is 15 amino acids long. CDR1 is SGHTA, CDR2 FQGNSA, per germline. CDR3 sequence: CASSRQGAVGNTIYF. In nucleotides, the CDR3 is TGTGCCAGCAGCCGGCAGGGGGCTGTGGGAAACACCATATATTTT.

The chain links TRBV4-2 to TRBJ1-3; D gene ambiguous. V shed 3 bases and J shed 4 bases, with 13 bases lying between them. The CDR3 is 15 amino acids. Germline CDR1 reads LGHNA; CDR2 reads YNFKEQ. The CDR3 DNA reads as TGTGCCAGCAGCCAGGGCCAGCCGGGGGGAAACACCATATATTTT. Amino acids: CASSQGQPGGNTIYF.

Remarks on this clonotype: This may come from a read error, since a much larger clone is one base off. The chain uses TRBV9 and TRBJ2-6; possible D gene TRBD1, 5 bases. The CDR3 is made up of 15 amino acids. The V gene's germline CDR1 is SGDLS and CDR2 YYNGEE. The CDR3 nucleotides are TGTGCCAGCAGCGTAGTAAGCTCTGGGGCCAACGTCCCGACTTTC. Amino acid sequence: CASSVVSSGANVPTF.

V usage is TRBV3-1 and J usage is TRBJ2-7; 8 bases fit TRBD1. The CDR3 has 15 residues. Looked up from germline, CDR1 is LGHDT and CDR2 is YNNKEL (reference sequence). V lost 1 base to trimming and J lost 3 bases; unmatched junction nucleotides: 5. The chain's CDR3 is CASSQAQGAFYEQYF. The DNA of the CDR3 is TGTGCCAGCAGCCAAGCTCAGGGGGCATTCTACGAGCAGTACTTC.

This clonotype has a handful of counts. The chain employs TRBV7-8 and TRBJ2-2; 7 nucleotides line up with TRBD1. The CDR3 totals 16 residues. Germline-derived CDR1 and CDR2 are SGHVS and FQNEAQ. V trimming: 5 bases; J trimming: 1 base; junction bases outside the gene matches: 7. The CDR3, as DNA: TGTGCCAGCAGCATCCGGACAGGCGGGAACACCGGGGAGCTGTTTTTT. As protein: CASSIRTGGNTGELFF.

This clonotype was detected only a few times. The rearrangement links TRBV20-1 to TRBJ2-7; D may be TRBD1 (5 bases). This CDR3 region has 12 residues. Germline V gene sequence: CDR1 DFQATT, CDR2 SNEGSKA (reference sequence). Trimming removed 3 bases at V and 7 bases at J, with 13 bases between. CDR3 nucleotides: TGCAGTGCTAGGTATGGGGCCGGGGAGCAGTACTTC. This codes for CSARYGAGEQYF.

This clonotype was observed a few times. V gene TRBV10-3 combines with J gene TRBJ2-5, with 7 bases matching TRBD2. Germline V lookup: CDR1 ENHRY, CDR2 SYGVKD. Losses at the gene ends were 3 bases for V and 2 bases for J; bases not matched to a gene: 9. This CDR3 has 16 amino acids. CDR3 coding DNA: TGTGCCATCAGTGAACCGTATTTCGGGGGGCAAGAGACCCAGTACTTC. Encoded protein: CAISEPYFGGQETQYF.

The genes are TRBV9 and TRBJ1-2; TRBD1 is a possible D gene (5 bases). The CDR3 has 14 amino acids. Germline CDR1 and CDR2: SGDLS and YYNGEE. V was pared by 0 bases and J by 11 bases, with 17 bases between. The CDR3 protein is CASSVGRGEGPYTF. The CDR3, as DNA: TGTGCCAGCAGCGTAGGGCGGGGAGAGGGACCTTACACCTTC. Together with reference TRBV9 and TRBJ1-2, the CDR3 gives the full variable domain: DSGVTQTPKHLITATGQRVTLRCSPRSGDLSVYWYQQSLDQGLQFLIQYYNGEERAKGNILERFSAQQFPDLHSELNLSSLELGDSALYFCASSVGRGEGPYTFGSGTRLTVV.

The gene calls are TRBV5-1 and TRBJ1-1; D may be TRBD1 (5 bases). Trimming cost V 5 bases and J 5 bases, with 13 bases left between them. Germline CDR1 is SGHRS and CDR2 is YFSETQ. This CDR3 is built from 13 residues. The CDR3 spells CASSRDVGTEAFF. The CDR3, as DNA: TGCGCCAGCAGTCGGGACGTTGGGACTGAAGCTTTCTTT.

This clonotype was seen a few times. The rearrangement uses TRBV6-5 and TRBJ2-4; perhaps TRBD1 as D (6 bases). The germline V and J ends were trimmed by 2 bases and 2 bases, with 16 bases remaining between them. The germline V gene encodes CDR1 MNHEY and CDR2 SVGAGI. This CDR3 comprises 17 residues. The CDR3 DNA follows: TGTGCCAGCAGTTACGGCCTGCCAGGGGCGCCCAAAAACATTCAGTACTTC. Its translation is CASSYGLPGAPKNIQYF.

The chain combines TRBV13 with TRBJ2-7; D may be TRBD1 (7 bases). Trimming left V 5 bases short and J 9 bases short, with 14 bases between. Germline assignment: CDR1 PRHDT and CDR2 FYEKMQ (reference sequence). This CDR3 has 12 residues. CDR3 amino acids: CASSVNRGGQYF. CDR3 nucleotides: TGTGCCAGCAGCGTAAACAGGGGAGGGCAGTACTTC.

The CDR3 loop reads CASSDNWGNEQFF. For the CDR3, the DNA is TGTGCCAGCAGCGATAACTGGGGAAATGAGCAGTTCTTC. J is TRBJ2-1 and V is TRBV9; D gene ambiguous. V was cut by 3 bases and J by 7 bases, with 11 bases left in between. The CDR3 has 13 residues. From germline, CDR1 is SGDLS and CDR2 YYNGEE.

This chain links TRBV19 with TRBJ1-1; D remains ambiguous. Germline V gene data show CDR1 as LNHDA and CDR2 as SQIVND (reference sequence). V lost 4 bases and J lost 3, with 15 bases in between. The CDR3 spans 15 residues. This chain's CDR3 is CASSTYSTPHTEAFF. The DNA for the CDR3 is TGTGCCAGTAGTACCTACTCGACGCCACACACTGAAGCTTTCTTT. Full variable domain (outside the CDR3, taken from reference TRBV19 and TRBJ1-1): DGGITQSPKYLFRKEGQNVTLSCEQNLNHDAMYWYRQDPGQGLRLIYYSQIVNDFQKGDIAEGYSVSREKKESFPLTVTSAQKNPTAFYLCASSTYSTPHTEAFFGQGTRLTVV.

CDR3 coding DNA: TGTGCCAGCAGTTACACGGCCGTAGCTGGAGGGGCCAACGTCCTGACTTTC. Protein product: CASSYTAVAGGANVLTF. The chain couples TRBV6-5 to TRBJ2-6; D uncertain. Germline CDR1 MNHEY, CDR2 SVGAGI. The length of the CDR3 is 17 residues. V gave up 2 bases and J gave up 4 bases, with 15 bases separating them.

This clonotype showed up just a few times. The rearrangement joins TRBV20-1 to TRBJ1-2, with 9 bases lining up with TRBD1. The CDR3 is 14 amino acids. The germline V gene encodes CDR1 DFQATT and CDR2 SNEGSKA (reference sequence). V gave up 3 bases and J gave up 2 bases; unmatched junction bases: 4. The CDR3 DNA sequence: TGCAGTGCTAGGGGCGGGACAGGGAACTATGGCTACACCTTC. Translating it yields CSARGGTGNYGYTF.

This clonotype came up once. The rearrangement joins TRBV2 to TRBJ1-2; 10 bases fit TRBD1. The CDR3 totals 13 residues. Per germline, CDR1 SNHLY and CDR2 FYNNEI. The trim removed 8 bases at V and 3 bases at J, leaving 3 bases unmatched. The CDR3: CASPDRGDYGYTF. CDR3 sequence (DNA): TGTGCCAGCCCGGACAGGGGGGACTATGGCTACACCTTC.

The CDR3 here is CASSQVRGVNEKLFF. CDR3 sequence (DNA): TGCGCCAGCAGCCAAGTCAGGGGGGTTAATGAAAAACTGTTTTTT. The J gene is TRBJ1-4, the V gene TRBV4-3; TRBD1 matches at 7 bases. Germline CDR1 reads LGHNA; CDR2 reads YSLEER. The CDR3 loop spans 15 amino acids. With V trimmed by 1 base and J by 4 bases, 3 bases remained unmatched.

This clonotype turned up a few times. This chain connects TRBV4-2 to TRBJ2-3, with 8 positions matching TRBD2. The trim removed 0 bases at V and 8 bases at J, leaving 13 bases unmatched. The CDR3 has 17 residues. The germline CDR1 and CDR2 sequences are LGHNA and YNFKEQ. CDR3 in DNA: TGTGCCAGCAGCCAAGATCCCAGGTCGTCAGCGGGGGTTACGCAGTATTTT. This sequence encodes CASSQDPRSSAGVTQYF.